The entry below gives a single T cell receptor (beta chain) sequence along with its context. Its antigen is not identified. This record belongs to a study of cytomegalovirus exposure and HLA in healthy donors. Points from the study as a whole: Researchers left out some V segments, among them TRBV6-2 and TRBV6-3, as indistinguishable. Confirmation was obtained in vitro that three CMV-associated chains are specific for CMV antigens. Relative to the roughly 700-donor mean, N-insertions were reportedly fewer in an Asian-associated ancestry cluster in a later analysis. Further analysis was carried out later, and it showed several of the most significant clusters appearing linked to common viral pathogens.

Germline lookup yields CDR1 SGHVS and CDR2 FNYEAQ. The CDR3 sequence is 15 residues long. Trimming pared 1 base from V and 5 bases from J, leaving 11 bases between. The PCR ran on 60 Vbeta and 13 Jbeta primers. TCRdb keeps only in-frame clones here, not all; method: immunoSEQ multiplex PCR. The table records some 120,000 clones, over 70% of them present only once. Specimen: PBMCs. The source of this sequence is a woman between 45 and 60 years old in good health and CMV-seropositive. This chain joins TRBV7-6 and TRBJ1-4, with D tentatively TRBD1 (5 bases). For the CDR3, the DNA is TGTGCCAGCAGCTTAGGCGGCAGGGCGAATGAAAAACTGTTTTTT. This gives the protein CASSLGGRANEKLFF. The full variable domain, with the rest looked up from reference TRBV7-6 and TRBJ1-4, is GAGVSQSPRYKVTKRGQDVALRCDPISGHVSLYWYRQALGQGPEFLTYFNYEAQQDKSGLPNDRFSAERPEGSISTLTIQRTEQRDSAMYRCASSLGGRANEKLFFGSGTQLSVL.